This TCR beta chain was identified during a study of control samples from healthy donors and cancer patients. V lost 4 bases and J 8 bases, leaving 19 bases between the germline ends. Germline V CDR1 and CDR2: SGDLS, YYNGEE. This CDR3 is 15 amino acids long. Assay used: immunoSEQ multiplex PCR; TCRdb lists only in-frame clones, some missing. The sample includes about 140,000 clones, roughly 92% of them seen just once. Sequences were obtained from blood. The clonotype was recovered from a man aged 30-40 years in good health. J is TRBJ2-4 and V is TRBV9; possible D gene TRBD2, 7 bases. CDR3 nucleotide sequence: TGTGCCAGCAGCCCCAGGAGGGGGGGCAGGGACATTCAGTACTTC. It is translated as CASSPRRGGRDIQYF.